One T cell receptor (beta chain) is described in this entry. After extraction with the RNeasy kit, roughly 0.5 to 1 ug of the RNA was reverse transcribed using random hexamers. Across 54 Vbeta and 13 Jbeta, immunoSEQ multiplex PCR amplified TCR beta CDR3. TCRdb recomputed calls from the immunoSEQ multiplex PCR reads with MiXCR, one row per CDR3 protein. The sample shows 150,000 to 200,000 distinct CDR3 sequences, 95% of them seen only once. This sample was included in a study of CD8 T cells in Susac syndrome. This CDR3 spans 13 amino acids. From germline, CDR1 is SNHLY and CDR2 FYNNEI. Trimming cost V 5 bases and J 0 bases, with 8 bases left between them.

The V and J genes are TRBV2 and TRBJ2-7, with D possibly TRBD2 on 5 matching bases. This receptor was obtained from a human donor with multiple sclerosis. Sequenced: CD4+ T cells from PBMCs. The CDR3 reads CASSLRDSYEQYF. CDR3 in DNA: TGTGCCAGCAGTTTACGGGACTCCTACGAGCAGTACTTC.